These 15 T cell receptor beta chains share one sample of origin, sequenced in a study of T cells after yellow fever vaccination. TCRdb fed the 5' RACE reads into MiXCR, producing one record per CDR3 protein. The sample has under 600,000 distinct CDR3 sequences, approximately 15% seen once. The sample here was PBMCs, taken on the day of the yellow fever booster vaccination. Receptor source: a young man who received the YFV17D yellow fever vaccine.

This chain links TRBV7-2 with TRBJ2-3; TRBD2 matches 9 bases. The CDR3 loop spans 16 amino acids. J gave up 4 bases and V 6 bases, and 11 bases lay outside the gene matches. Per the germline V gene, CDR1 is SGHTA and CDR2 is FQGNSA. CDR3 sequence reads: CASRTFSGSSADTQYF. CDR3 nucleotides: TGTGCCAGCAGAACCTTTAGCGGGAGTAGCGCAGATACGCAGTATTTT.

V usage is TRBV20-1 and J usage is TRBJ2-7, with D perhaps matching TRBD1 (7 bases). The length of the CDR3 is 15 residues. Germline-derived CDR1 and CDR2 are DFQATT and SNEGSKA (reference sequence). Trimming removed 1 base from V and 2 bases from J, with 15 bases in between. CDR3 DNA: TGCAGTGCTAGAGCTGCGGGACAGACTGCCTACGAGCAGTACTTC. Amino acids: CSARAAGQTAYEQYF.

A few counts support this clonotype. V gene TRBV4-3 combines with J gene TRBJ1-3; maybe TRBD1 (6 bases). CDR1 and CDR2 from the germline V gene are LGHNA and YSLEER. Between the trimmed V and J ends, which lost 5 bases and 0 bases, there was a span of 11 bases. The CDR3 totals 15 residues. The CDR3 DNA follows: TGCGCCAGCAGCAAGACAGGCCGCTCTGGAAACACCATATATTTT. This encodes CASSKTGRSGNTIYF.

This clonotype was observed a few times. V and J are TRBV20-1 and TRBJ2-1; 8 bases are a match to TRBD2. Germline V lookup: CDR1 DFQATT, CDR2 SNEGSKA (reference sequence). The V gene end was trimmed by 7 bases and the J gene end by 4 bases; junction bases not matched to a gene: 9. This CDR3 region has 14 residues. DNA of the CDR3: TGCAGTGTTCCAAAGCGGGAGAAGTACAATGAGCAGTTCTTC. Translated: CSVPKREKYNEQFF.

This chain joins TRBV28 and TRBJ1-5, with 7 nucleotides matching TRBD1. The CDR3 loop spans 13 amino acids. The germline V gene has CDR1 MDHEN and CDR2 SYDVKM. The V and J ends lost 11 bases and 5 bases, in that order; junction bases with no gene match: 9. This chain's CDR3 is CAGTGAIDQPQHF. The CDR3 bases are TGTGCCGGCACAGGGGCTATCGATCAGCCCCAGCATTTT.

V usage is TRBV27 and J usage is TRBJ2-3; D is uncertain. Germline V gene sequence: CDR1 MNHEY, CDR2 SMNVEV (reference sequence). CDR3 length equals 15 residues. V dropped 6 bases and J dropped 1 base, with 14 bases sitting between them. This CDR3 is CASSPSWSRTDTQYF. The CDR3 DNA reads TGTGCCAGCAGCCCCTCTTGGAGCCGCACAGATACGCAGTATTTT.

This clonotype was seen more than once but under ten times. J is TRBJ2-7 and V is TRBV18, with 7 bases lining up with TRBD1. V trimming: 3 bases; J trimming: 7 bases; junction bases outside the gene matches: 15. The CDR3 spans 16 residues. The germline gives CDR1 KGHSH, CDR2 LQKENI. CDR3 DNA sequence: TGTGCCAGCTCACCTTTCATACGGACAGGCCAAGGGGAGCAGTACTTC. This codes for CASSPFIRTGQGEQYF. Together with reference TRBV18 and TRBJ2-7, the CDR3 gives the full variable domain: NAGVMQNPRHLVRRRGQEARLRCSPMKGHSHVYWYRQLPEEGLKFMVYLQKENIIDESGMPKERFSAEFPKEGPSILRIQQVVRGDSAAYFCASSPFIRTGQGEQYFGPGTRLTVT.

About this clonotype: Compared with germline, one end of the junction differs, possibly owing to a read error. The rearrangement joins TRBV28 to TRBJ2-1; D possibly corresponds to TRBD1 (6 bases). This CDR3 region has 15 residues. Germline V gives CDR1 MDHEN, CDR2 SYDVKM. The CDR3: CASTIGDRDIIEMSF. The CDR3 DNA reads TGTGCCAGCACAATAGGGGACCGGGACATCATTGAGATGTCCTTC.

This chain connects TRBV6-1 to TRBJ2-2; D possibly corresponds to TRBD1 (6 bases). Germline CDR1 and CDR2: MNHNS and SASEGT. The V end was cut by 6 bases, the J end by 7 bases, with 15 bases between. This CDR3 spans 14 amino acids. CDR3 nucleotide sequence: TGTGCCAGCAGAGAGGACAGTCGGAACGGGGAGCTGTTTTTT. As protein: CASREDSRNGELFF.

Ten or more counts support this clonotype. CDR3 amino acids: CASSFVDATYEQYF. The CDR3 DNA follows: TGTGCCAGCAGTTTTGTGGACGCGACCTACGAGCAGTACTTC. The chain carries TRBV12-3 or TRBV12-4 and TRBJ2-7; no clear D. The CDR3 runs 14 residues. Trimming pared 3 bases from V and 2 bases from J, leaving 11 bases between.

In its sample, this clonotype was seen many times. The chain combines TRBV5-6 with TRBJ2-1, with no clear D. The CDR3 extends over 16 amino acids. The ends were cut back, 1 base at V and 4 bases at J, with 15 bases in the middle. Germline CDR1 and CDR2: SGHDT and YYEEEE. CDR3 sequence: CASSLNSGGEYNEQFF. CDR3 nucleotide sequence: TGTGCCAGCAGCTTGAATTCCGGCGGAGAGTACAATGAGCAGTTCTTC.

There are a few counts of this clonotype. The chain's CDR3 is CSAPQMARETQYF. The CDR3 DNA sequence: TGCAGTGCTCCCCAGATGGCCCGGGAGACCCAGTACTTC. The chain joins TRBV20-1 to TRBJ2-5; D is undetermined. Per germline, CDR1 DFQATT and CDR2 SNEGSKA (reference sequence). This CDR3 region has 13 residues. Trimming stripped 5 bases from V and 5 bases from J, with 15 bases between.

The chain combines TRBV4-3 with TRBJ1-4; 7 bases align to TRBD1. Germline V CDR1 and CDR2: LGHNA, YSLEER. The V segment lost 1 base and the J segment 8 bases; nucleotides outside the gene matches: 7. CDR3 size: 15 residues. In DNA form, the CDR3 reads TGCGCCAGCAGCCAAGGCCAGGGGGGCCAGGAAAAACTGTTTTTT. This translates into CASSQGQGGQEKLFF.

This clonotype was detected only a few times. V usage is TRBV14 and J usage is TRBJ2-6; D gene unclear. Trimming cost V 3 bases and J 0 bases, with 9 bases left between them. CDR3 length equals 16 residues. The germline CDR1 and CDR2 sequences are SGHDN and FVKESK. DNA for the CDR3: TGTGCCAGCAGCCACTTGGGCCACTCTGGGGCCAACGTCCTGACTTTC. Residues: CASSHLGHSGANVLTF.

This clonotype showed up just a few times. The V gene is TRBV7-2, the J gene TRBJ2-1; TRBD2 aligns across 8 bases. CDR3 length: 17 amino acids. V gave up 7 bases and J gave up 4 bases; unmatched junction bases: 15. Germline CDR1 reads SGHTA; CDR2 reads FQGNSA. CDR3 residues: CASTQKTGASGYNEQFF. In DNA, the CDR3 is TGTGCCAGCACCCAAAAGACGGGGGCTAGCGGGTACAATGAGCAGTTCTTC.